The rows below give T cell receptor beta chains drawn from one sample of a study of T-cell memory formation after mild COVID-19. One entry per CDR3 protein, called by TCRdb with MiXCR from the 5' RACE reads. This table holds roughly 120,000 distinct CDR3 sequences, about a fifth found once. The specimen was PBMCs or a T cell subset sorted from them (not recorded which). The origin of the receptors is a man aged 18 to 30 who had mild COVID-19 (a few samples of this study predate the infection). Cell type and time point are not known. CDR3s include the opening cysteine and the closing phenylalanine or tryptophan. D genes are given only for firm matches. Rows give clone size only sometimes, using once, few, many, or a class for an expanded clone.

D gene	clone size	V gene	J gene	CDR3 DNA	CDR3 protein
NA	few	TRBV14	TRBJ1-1	TGTGCCAGCAGCCTCGACCTTCTCGTCACTGAAGCTTTCTTT	CASSLDLLVTEAFF
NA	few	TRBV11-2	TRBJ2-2	TGTGCCAGCAGGGGAATCAAGGGGAGTCATATCGGGGAGCTGTTTTTT	CASRGIKGSHIGELFF
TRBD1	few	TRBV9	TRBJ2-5	TGTGCCAGCAGCTTTCTTGCAGGGGACAGGGGGATCCGGGAGACCCAGTACTTC	CASSFLAGDRGIRETQYF
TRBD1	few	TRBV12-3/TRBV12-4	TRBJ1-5	TGTGCCAGCAGCAAGGACAGGGGCAGGCCCCAGCATTTT	CASSKDRGRPQHF
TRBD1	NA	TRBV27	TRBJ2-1	TGTGCCAGCAGTCCAGAAGGGGACAGGGCTGGTAATGAGCAGTTCTTC	CASSPEGDRAGNEQFF
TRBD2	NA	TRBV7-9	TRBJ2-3	TGTGCCAGCAGTCCTAAGGGGAGGGCAGATACGCAGTATTTT	CASSPKGRADTQYF
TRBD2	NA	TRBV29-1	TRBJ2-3	TGCAGCGTTGTTGCGGGGGGCACAGATACGCAGTATTTT	CSVVAGGTDTQYF
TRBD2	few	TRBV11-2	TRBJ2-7	TGTGCCAGCAGCTTTTCAGCGGGGGATTACGAGCAGTACTTC	CASSFSAGDYEQYF
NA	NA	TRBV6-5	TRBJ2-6	TGTGCCAGCGAGGGACCTCGAGACAACGTCCTGACTTTC	CASEGPRDNVLTF
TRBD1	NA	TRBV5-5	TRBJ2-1	TGTGCCAGCAGCTTGGAAGGACAGGGGAGCGATGAGCAGTTCTTC	CASSLEGQGSDEQFF
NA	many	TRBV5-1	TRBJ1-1	TGTGCCAGCAGCTTAAGAGGGACTGAAGCTTTCTTT	CASSLRGTEAFF
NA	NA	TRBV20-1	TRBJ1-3	TGCAGTGCTCCCTCTGGAAACACCATATATTTT	CSAPSGNTIYF
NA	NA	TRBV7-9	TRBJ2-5	TGTGCCAGCAGCTTAGTCGCGGAAAAAGAGACCCAGTACTTC	CASSLVAEKETQYF
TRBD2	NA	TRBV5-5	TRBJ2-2	TGTGCCAGCAGCTTGGAGACTAGCGGGACCGGGGAGCTGTTTTTT	CASSLETSGTGELFF